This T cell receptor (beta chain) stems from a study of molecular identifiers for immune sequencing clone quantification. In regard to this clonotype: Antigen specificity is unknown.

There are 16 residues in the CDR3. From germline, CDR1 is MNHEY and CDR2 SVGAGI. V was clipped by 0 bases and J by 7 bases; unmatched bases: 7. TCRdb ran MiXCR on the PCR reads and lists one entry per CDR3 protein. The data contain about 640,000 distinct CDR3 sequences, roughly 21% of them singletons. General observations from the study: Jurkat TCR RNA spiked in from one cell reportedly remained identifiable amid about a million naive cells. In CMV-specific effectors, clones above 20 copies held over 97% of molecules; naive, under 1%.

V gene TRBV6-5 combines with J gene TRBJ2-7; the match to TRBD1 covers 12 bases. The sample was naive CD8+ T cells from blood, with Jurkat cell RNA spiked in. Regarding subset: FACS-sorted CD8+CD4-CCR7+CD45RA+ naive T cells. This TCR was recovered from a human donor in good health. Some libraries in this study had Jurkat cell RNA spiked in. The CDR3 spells CASSYSVGQGAREQYF. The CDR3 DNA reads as TGTGCCAGCAGTTACTCGGTGGGACAGGGGGCGCGAGAGCAGTACTTC.